This TCR beta chain comes out of a study of blood T cell repertoires in COVID-19. The table lists this clone with a count of one. Data came from immunoSEQ multiplex PCR; TCRdb stores just in-frame clones and leaves some out. The sample holds more than 150,000 clones, roughly 88% seen once. V shed 3 bases, J shed 5 bases, and the junction held 8 bases outside the gene matches. The CDR3 consists of 15 residues. Looked up from germline, CDR1 is SGHDT and CDR2 is YYEEEE. This receptor was taken from a woman in her forties or fifties with acute or convalescent COVID-19. This chain uses TRBV5-6 with TRBJ1-2; 9 bases are shared with TRBD1. The sequenced sample consisted of peripheral blood. CDR3 coding DNA: TGTGCCAGCAGCTCGAGACGGACAGGGGATTATGGCTACACCTTC. It specifies CASSSRRTGDYGYTF. The complete variable domain, with remaining parts taken from reference TRBV5-6 and TRBJ1-2, reads DAGVTQSPTHLIKTRGQQVTLRCSPKSGHDTVSWYQQALGQGPQFIFQYYEEEERQRGNFPDRFSGHQFPNYSSELNVNALLLGDSALYLCASSSRRTGDYGYTFGSGTRLTVV.